This T cell receptor (beta chain) was profiled in a study of shared T cell receptors in the human thymus. Using immunoSEQ multiplex PCR, the repertoire was profiled, and TCRdb retains in-frame clones only, with some absent. The sample shows about 610,000 clones, 85% to 90% of them seen only once. Only a few counts were recorded for this clone. Additional DNA sequences in this sample encode the identical CDR3. These data were also filed under a second study, of human thymus T cells. From that report: Obtained as resections during corrective heart surgery, the thymus tissue was then studied. The authors found apparently biased V and J gene usage in thymic and blood repertoires.

The sample comprised thymocytes. This clonotype was sampled from a boy under two years old with a congenital heart defect.

The DNA for the CDR3 is TGTGCCAGCAGCTTGGCGGGCACAGATACGCAGTATTTT. Translation gives CASSLAGTDTQYF. The V gene is TRBV5-4, the J gene TRBJ2-3, with D hard to call. There are 13 residues in the CDR3. CDR1 and CDR2 (germline): SGHNT, YYREEE (reference sequence). The V gene lost 0 bases and the J gene lost 1 base, with 3 bases spanning the gap.